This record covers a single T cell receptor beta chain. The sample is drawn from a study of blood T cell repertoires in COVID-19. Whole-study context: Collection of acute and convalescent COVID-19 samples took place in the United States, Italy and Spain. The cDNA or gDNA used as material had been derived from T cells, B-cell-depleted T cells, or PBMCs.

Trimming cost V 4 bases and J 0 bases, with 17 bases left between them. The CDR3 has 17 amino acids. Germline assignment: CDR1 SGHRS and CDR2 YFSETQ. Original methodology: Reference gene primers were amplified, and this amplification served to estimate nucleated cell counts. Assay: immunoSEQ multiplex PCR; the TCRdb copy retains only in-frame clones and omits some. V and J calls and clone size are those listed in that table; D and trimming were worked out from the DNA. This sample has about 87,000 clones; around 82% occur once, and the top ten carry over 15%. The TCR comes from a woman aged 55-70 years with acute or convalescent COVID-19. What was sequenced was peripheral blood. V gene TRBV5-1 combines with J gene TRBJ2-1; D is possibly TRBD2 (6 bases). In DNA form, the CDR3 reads TGCGCCAGCAGCACCCATCTAGCGTCGAGCTCCTACAATGAGCAGTTCTTC. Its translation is CASSTHLASSSYNEQFF. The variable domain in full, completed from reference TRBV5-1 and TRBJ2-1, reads KAGVTQTPRYLIKTRGQQVTLSCSPISGHRSVSWYQQTPGQGLQFLFEYFSETQRNKGNFPGRFSGRQFSNSRSEMNVSTLELGDSALYLCASSTHLASSSYNEQFFGPGTRLTVL.